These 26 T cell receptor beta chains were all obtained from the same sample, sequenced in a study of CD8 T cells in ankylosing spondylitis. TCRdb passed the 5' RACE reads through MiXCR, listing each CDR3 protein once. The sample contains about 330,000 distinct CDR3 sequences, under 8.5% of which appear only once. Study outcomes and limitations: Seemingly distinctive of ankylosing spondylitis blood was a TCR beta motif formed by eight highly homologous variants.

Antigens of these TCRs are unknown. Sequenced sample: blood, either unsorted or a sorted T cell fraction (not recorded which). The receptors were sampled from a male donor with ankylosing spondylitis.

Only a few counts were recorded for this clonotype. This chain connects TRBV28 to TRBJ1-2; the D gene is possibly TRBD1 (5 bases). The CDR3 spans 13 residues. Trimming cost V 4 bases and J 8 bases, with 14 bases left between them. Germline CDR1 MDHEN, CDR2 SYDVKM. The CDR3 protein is CASSYEGAGGYTF. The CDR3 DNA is TGTGCCAGCAGTTATGAAGGGGCAGGGGGCTACACCTTC.

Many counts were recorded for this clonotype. The DNA of the CDR3 is TGTGCCAGCAGCCAAGAGAGCGGGAGGGGATTCACAGATACGCAGTATTTT. Translated: CASSQESGRGFTDTQYF. The chain links TRBV4-2 to TRBJ2-3, with 10 bases fitting TRBD2. Per germline, CDR1 LGHNA and CDR2 YNFKEQ. J was trimmed by 2 bases and V by 0 bases; bases with no gene match: 5. The CDR3 spans 17 residues.

CDR3 sequence reads: CASSTPNAGSGINGELFF. The CDR3 DNA sequence: TGTGCCAGCAGCACCCCGAACGCGGGTAGCGGGATCAACGGGGAGCTGTTTTTT. This rearrangement joins TRBV12-3 or TRBV12-4 to TRBJ2-2; 8 nucleotides match TRBD2. J gave up 7 bases and V 6 bases, and 19 bases lay outside the gene matches. This CDR3 is 18 amino acids long.

CDR3 DNA sequence: TGCAGTGCTAGGAGCTCAGGGACCCACCGGTACGAGCAGTACTTC. Its translation: CSARSSGTHRYEQYF. V is TRBV20-1 and J is TRBJ2-7; D is perhaps TRBD1 or TRBD2 (5 bases each). This CDR3 comprises 15 residues. V was clipped by 3 bases and J by 4 bases, with 19 bases between them. Germline CDR1 is DFQATT and CDR2 is SNEGSKA (reference sequence).

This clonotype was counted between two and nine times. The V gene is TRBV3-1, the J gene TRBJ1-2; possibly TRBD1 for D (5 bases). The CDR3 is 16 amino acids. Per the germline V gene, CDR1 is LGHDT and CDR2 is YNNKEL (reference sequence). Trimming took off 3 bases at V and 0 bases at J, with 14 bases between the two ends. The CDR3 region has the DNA TGTGCCAGCAGCCAGACTCACGGGGGAGCTAACTATGGCTACACCTTC. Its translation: CASSQTHGGANYGYTF.

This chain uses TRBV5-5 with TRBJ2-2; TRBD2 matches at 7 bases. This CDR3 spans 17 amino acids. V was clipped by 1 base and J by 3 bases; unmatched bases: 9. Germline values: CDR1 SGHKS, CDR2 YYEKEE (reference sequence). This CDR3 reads CASSLIPGGSDTGELFF. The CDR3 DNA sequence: TGTGCCAGCAGCTTGATACCTGGCGGGAGTGACACCGGGGAGCTGTTTTTT.

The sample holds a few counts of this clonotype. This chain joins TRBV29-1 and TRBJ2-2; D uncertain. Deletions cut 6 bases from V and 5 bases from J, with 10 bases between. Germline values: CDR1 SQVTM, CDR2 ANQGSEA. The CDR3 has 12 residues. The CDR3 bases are TGCAGCGTGAGCATGAGGACCGGGGAGCTGTTTTTT. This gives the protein CSVSMRTGELFF.

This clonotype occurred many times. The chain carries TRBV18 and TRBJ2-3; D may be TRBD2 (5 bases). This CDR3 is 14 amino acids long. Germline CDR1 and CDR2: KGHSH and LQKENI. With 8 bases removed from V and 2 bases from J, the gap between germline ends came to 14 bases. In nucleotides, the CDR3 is TGTGCCAGCCGTCCCCGGGAAGACACAGATACGCAGTATTTT. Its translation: CASRPREDTDTQYF.

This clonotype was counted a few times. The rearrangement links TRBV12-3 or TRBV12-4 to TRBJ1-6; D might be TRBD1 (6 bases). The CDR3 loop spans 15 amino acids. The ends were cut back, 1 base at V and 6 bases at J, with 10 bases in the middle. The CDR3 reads CASSLGGGLNSPLHF. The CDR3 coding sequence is TGTGCCAGCAGTTTAGGAGGGGGGCTTAATTCACCCCTCCACTTT.

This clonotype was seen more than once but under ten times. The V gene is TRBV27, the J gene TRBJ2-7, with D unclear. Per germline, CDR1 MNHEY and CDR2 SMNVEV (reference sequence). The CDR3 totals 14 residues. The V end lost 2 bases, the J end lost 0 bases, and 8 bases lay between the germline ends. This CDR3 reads CASSLVQNSYEQYF. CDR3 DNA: TGTGCCAGCAGTTTAGTCCAAAACTCCTACGAGCAGTACTTC.

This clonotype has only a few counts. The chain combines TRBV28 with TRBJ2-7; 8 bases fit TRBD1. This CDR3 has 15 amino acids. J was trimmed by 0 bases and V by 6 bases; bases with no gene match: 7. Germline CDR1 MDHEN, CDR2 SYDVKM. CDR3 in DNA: TGTGCCAGCAGGTGGACAGGGATCTCCTCCTACGAGCAGTACTTC. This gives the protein CASRWTGISSYEQYF.

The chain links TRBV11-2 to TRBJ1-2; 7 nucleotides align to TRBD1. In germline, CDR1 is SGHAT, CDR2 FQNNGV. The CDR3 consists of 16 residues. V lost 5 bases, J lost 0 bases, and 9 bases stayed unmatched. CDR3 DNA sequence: TGTGCCAGCAGCCCCGGGACAGTACTAGCTAACTATGGCTACACCTTC. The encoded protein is CASSPGTVLANYGYTF.

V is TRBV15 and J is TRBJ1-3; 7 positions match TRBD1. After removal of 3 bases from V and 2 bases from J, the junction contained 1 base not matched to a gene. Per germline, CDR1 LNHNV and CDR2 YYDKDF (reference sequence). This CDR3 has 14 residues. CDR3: CATSRTGTGNTIYF. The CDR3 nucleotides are TGTGCCACCAGCAGGACAGGGACTGGAAACACCATATATTTT.

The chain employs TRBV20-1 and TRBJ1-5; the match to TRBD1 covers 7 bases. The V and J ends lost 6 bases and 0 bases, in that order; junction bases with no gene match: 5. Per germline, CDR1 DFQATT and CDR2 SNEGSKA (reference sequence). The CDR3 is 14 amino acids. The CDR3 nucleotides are TGCAGTGCCCGACAGGGTCCTAGCAATCAGCCCCAGCATTTT. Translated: CSARQGPSNQPQHF.

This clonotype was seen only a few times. DNA for the CDR3: TGTGCCAGCAGTCGCGGACAGGGGGCAGATACGCAGTATTTT. Amino acid sequence: CASSRGQGADTQYF. The chain links TRBV6-1 to TRBJ2-3; TRBD1 aligns across 10 bases. This CDR3 contains 14 residues. Trimming removed 5 bases from V and 4 bases from J; junction bases left unmatched: 3. Germline assignment: CDR1 MNHNS and CDR2 SASEGT.

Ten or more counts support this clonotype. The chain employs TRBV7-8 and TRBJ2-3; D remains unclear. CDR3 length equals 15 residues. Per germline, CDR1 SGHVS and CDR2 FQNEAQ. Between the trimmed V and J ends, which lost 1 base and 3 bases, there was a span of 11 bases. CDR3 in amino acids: CASSLVWGITDTQYF. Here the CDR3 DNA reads TGTGCCAGCAGCTTAGTGTGGGGAATTACAGATACGCAGTATTTT.

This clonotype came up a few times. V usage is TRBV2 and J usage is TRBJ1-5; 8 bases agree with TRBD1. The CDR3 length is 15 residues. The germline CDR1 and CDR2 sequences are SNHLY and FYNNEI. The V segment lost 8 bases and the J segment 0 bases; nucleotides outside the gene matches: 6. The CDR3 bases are TGTGCCAGCGGGGGACAGGCTTATAGCAATCAGCCCCAGCATTTT. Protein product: CASGGQAYSNQPQHF.

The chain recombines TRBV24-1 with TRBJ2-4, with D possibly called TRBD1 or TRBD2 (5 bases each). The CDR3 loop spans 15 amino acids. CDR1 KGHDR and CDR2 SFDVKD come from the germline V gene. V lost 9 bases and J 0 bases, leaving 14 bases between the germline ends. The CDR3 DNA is TGTGCCACCCAGGGAACAGGACTAGCCAAAAACATTCAGTACTTC. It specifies CATQGTGLAKNIQYF.

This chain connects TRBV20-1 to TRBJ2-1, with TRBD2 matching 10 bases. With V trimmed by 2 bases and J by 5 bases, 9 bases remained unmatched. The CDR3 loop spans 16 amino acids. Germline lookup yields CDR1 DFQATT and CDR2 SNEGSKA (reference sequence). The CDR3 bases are TGCAGTGCTAGAAGCCTGGCACTAGCGGGACACAATGAGCAGTTCTTC. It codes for CSARSLALAGHNEQFF.

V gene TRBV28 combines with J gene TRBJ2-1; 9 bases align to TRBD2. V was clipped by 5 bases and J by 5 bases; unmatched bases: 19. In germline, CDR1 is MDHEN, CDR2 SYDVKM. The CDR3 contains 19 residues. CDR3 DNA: TGTGCCAGCAGTCTATCTGGGGCTAGCGGGACGTTTCCCGACAATGAGCAGTTCTTC. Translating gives CASSLSGASGTFPDNEQFF.

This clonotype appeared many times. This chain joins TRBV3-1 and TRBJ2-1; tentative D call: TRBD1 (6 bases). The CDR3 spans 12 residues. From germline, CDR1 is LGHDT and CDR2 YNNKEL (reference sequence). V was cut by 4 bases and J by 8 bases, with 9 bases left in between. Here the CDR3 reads CASSPRQDEQFF. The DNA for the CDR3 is TGTGCCAGCAGCCCCAGACAGGATGAGCAGTTCTTC.

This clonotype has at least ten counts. CDR3 in amino acids: CASSQDPRRGTTFF. CDR3 DNA: TGTGCCAGCAGCCAAGATCCCAGGAGGGGTACGACTTTCTTT. This sequence joins TRBV4-2 and TRBJ1-1, with D maybe TRBD1 (5 bases). Trimming removed 0 bases from V and 12 bases from J, with 17 bases in between. The germline V gene has CDR1 LGHNA and CDR2 YNFKEQ. The CDR3 length is 14 residues.

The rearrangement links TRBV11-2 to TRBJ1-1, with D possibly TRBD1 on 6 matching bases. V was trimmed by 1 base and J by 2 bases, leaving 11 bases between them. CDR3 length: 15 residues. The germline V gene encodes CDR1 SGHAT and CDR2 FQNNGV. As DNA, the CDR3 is TGTGCCAGCAGCTTAGGGGGGGCCCCAAACACTGAAGCTTTCTTT. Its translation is CASSLGGAPNTEAFF.

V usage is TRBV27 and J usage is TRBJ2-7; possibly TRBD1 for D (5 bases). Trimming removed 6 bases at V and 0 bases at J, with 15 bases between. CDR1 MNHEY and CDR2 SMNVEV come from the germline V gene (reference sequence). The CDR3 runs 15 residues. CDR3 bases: TGTGCCAGCAGCTATACAGGTCTCAGCTCCTACGAGCAGTACTTC. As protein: CASSYTGLSSYEQYF.

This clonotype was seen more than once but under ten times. CDR3 residues: CASSQWGPGELFF. DNA of the CDR3: TGCGCCAGCAGCCAATGGGGGCCCGGGGAGCTGTTTTTT. The chain joins TRBV4-1 to TRBJ2-2; TRBD1 might be the D (6 bases). Germline-derived CDR1 and CDR2 are MGHRA and YSYEKL. This CDR3 is 13 amino acids long. Trimming removed 2 bases from V and 6 bases from J, with 7 bases in between.

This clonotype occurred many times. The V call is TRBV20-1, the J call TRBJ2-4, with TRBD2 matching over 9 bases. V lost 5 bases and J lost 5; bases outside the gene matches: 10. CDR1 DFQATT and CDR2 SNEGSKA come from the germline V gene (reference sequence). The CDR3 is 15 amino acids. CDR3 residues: CSALGASGVENIQYF. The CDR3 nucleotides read TGCAGTGCTTTAGGCGCTAGCGGGGTGGAAAACATTCAGTACTTC.